This section outlines one TCR beta chain sequence together with its context. Each of the donors was a healthy adult who was HIV-negative and had not had a recent acute infection or vaccination. A CD45RA+ naive subset and a CD45RA-negative memory subset were split from CD4+ cells. Germline V gives CDR1 MDHEN, CDR2 SYDVKM. The CDR3 runs to 15 residues. Deep-level assay runs were performed. Produced via immunoSEQ multiplex PCR; TCRdb's table is partial and in-frame only. The table has over 2 million clones, 85% to 95% seen once; the top ten hold approximately 0.41%. The record originates from a study of shared clonotypes between healthy human individuals.

J is TRBJ2-5 and V is TRBV28, with D possibly being TRBD1 or TRBD2 (5 bases each). The J call may be in error: the DNA end matches TRBJ2-7 better. The sample was naive CD4+ T cells from PBMCs. The subset: CD45RA+ positively selected. The clonotype was recovered from a man between 18 and 35 years old in good health. Some clones in this sample may be carry-over from other donors' samples. The DNA for the CDR3 is TGTGCCAGCAGCCCCCGAGGGGCAGTGGGGGACGAGCAGTACTTC. This gives the protein CASSPRGAVGDEQYF.